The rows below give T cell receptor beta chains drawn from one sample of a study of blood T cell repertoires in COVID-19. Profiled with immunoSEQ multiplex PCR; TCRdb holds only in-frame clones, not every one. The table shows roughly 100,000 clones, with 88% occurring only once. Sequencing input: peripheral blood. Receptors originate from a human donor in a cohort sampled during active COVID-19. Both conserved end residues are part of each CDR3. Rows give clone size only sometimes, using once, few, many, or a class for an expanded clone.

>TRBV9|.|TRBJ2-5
CASSVDVFQSPQETQYF
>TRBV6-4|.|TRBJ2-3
CASSDSTGGADTQYF
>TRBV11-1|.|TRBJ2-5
CASSLGTGLQETQYF
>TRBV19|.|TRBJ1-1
CASRRNWDTEAFF
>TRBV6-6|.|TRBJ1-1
CASSLSTVNTEAFF
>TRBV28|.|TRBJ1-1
CASGGGRRQHEAFF
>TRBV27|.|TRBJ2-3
CASSFGGGGRKIPSTDTQYF
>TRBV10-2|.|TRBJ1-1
CASSETGGGFF
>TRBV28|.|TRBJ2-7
CASSPWTSGRPEQYF
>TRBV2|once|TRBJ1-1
CASRDSGHLNTEAFF
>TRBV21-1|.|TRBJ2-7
CASSVLAGALGETLFGEQYF
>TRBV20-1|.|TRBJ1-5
CSARTFGPQHF
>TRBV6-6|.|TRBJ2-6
CASSSGTGAGANVLTF
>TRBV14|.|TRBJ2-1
CASSSLAGPSGEQFF
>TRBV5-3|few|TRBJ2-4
CARSTDSPLAKNIQYF
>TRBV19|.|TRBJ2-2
CASSIPGLAGDRDTGELFF
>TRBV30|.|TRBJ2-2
CAWSLGMVNTGELFF
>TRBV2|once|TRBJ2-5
CASIRTINQETQYF
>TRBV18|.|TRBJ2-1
CASSLTVVSYNEQFF
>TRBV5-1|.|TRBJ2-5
CASSLGGSSGGMETQYF
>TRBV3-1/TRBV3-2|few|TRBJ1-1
CASRGGTEAFF
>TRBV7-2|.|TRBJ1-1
CASSLGSGWTEAFF
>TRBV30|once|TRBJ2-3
CAWSDESGRGDTDTQYF
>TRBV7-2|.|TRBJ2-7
CASSRRRQGGDEQYF
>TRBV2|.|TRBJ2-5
CASSASGASLETQYF
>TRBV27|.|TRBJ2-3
CASSLEGSRTDTQYF
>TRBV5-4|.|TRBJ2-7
CASSLSILAGVHEQYF
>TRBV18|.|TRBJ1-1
CASSPGSLNTEAFF
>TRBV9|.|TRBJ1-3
CASSREGWDTIYF
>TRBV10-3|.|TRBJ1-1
CAIRVNRGRDTEAFF
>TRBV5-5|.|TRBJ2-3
CASSLATGTDTQYF
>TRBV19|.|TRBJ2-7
CASSPWDSSSYEQYF
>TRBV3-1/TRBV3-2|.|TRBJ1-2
CASSHRDRVSGYTF
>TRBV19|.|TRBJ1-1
CASSLTGNTEAFF
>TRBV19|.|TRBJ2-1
CASSIPKARGVYNEQFF
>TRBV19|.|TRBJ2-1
CASTMGPSGGQYEQFF
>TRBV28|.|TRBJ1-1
CASSSGAGTLHTEAFF
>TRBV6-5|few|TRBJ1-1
CASSYSSRVNTEAFF
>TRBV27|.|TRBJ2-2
CASSILAGGNTGELFF
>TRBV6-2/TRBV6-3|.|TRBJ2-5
CASSYGGAGQETQYF
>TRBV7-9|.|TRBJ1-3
CASSLLGQLNTIYF
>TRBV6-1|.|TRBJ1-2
CASSEAGGRDYGYTF
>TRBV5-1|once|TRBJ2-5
CASSFSGTGGGETQYF
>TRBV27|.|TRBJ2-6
CASSLRGDRNPSGANVLTF
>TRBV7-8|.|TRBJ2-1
CASSLAGLAGASSYNEQFF
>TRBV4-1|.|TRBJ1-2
CASSQRGGQGYGYTF
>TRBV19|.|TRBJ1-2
CASTPLEGGYTF
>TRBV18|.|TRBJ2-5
CASSPSLSETQYF
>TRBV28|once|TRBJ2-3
CASRPGGGARKTDTQYF
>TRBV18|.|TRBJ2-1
CASSPGLYNEQFF